This T cell receptor (beta chain) was identified during a study of cytotoxic CD8 clonotypes in ibrutinib-treated CLL. Overall study: Complete response was seen in 2 patients and partial in roughly 25; 12 progressed and around 14 stayed remitted after a median roughly six years. Investigators collected response samples after a median about twelve months of treatment, range 6 to 36.

The CDR3 has 11 amino acids. V lost 2 bases and J 2 bases, leaving 0 bases between the germline ends. CDR1 and CDR2 from the germline V gene are MDHEN and SYDVKM. Using immunoSEQ multiplex PCR, the repertoire was profiled, and TCRdb retains in-frame clones only, with some absent. Seen here are about 120,000 clones, approximately 85% observed once, and the top ten hold roughly 1.9%. For this clone: In the same sample, other DNA sequences code for this CDR3.

This TCR was sampled from a human donor with chronic lymphocytic leukemia. This material consisted of PBMCs, taken after 24 months of ibrutinib treatment. This chain links TRBV28 with TRBJ1-2; D gene ambiguous. In DNA form, the CDR3 reads TGTGCCAGCAGTTTAAACTATGGCTACACCTTC. Translation: CASSLNYGYTF.